The 2 T cell receptor beta chains given below trace back to one sample, sequenced in a study of blood T cells in healthy people across ages. Sample-barcoded 5' priming and a J-beta primer mix drove a second PCR of about 7 to 12 cycles. TCRdb re-derived calls from the 5' RACE reads in MiXCR, one entry per CDR3 protein. The sample consists of about 800,000 distinct CDR3 sequences, around half of them appearing once. Input material: blood. The receptors come from a man older than 75 in good health.

This clonotype was counted between two and nine times. The J gene is TRBJ2-7, the V gene TRBV20-1; 7 bases are shared with TRBD1. The CDR3 runs 14 residues. V lost 2 bases to trimming and J lost 3 bases; unmatched junction nucleotides: 7. CDR1 DFQATT and CDR2 SNEGSKA come from the germline V gene (reference sequence). CDR3 sequence: CSARKAGGIYEQYF. Written as DNA, the CDR3 is TGCAGTGCTAGAAAGGCAGGGGGTATCTACGAGCAGTACTTC.

This clonotype came up a few times. The chain links TRBV7-2 to TRBJ2-7; 10 bases line up with TRBD2. The V gene's germline CDR1 is SGHTA and CDR2 FQGNSA. CDR3 length equals 16 residues. J was trimmed by 4 bases and V by 4 bases; bases with no gene match: 10. The CDR3 sequence is CASSSPSGRTWYEQYF. The DNA for the CDR3 is TGTGCCAGCAGCTCCCCTAGCGGGAGAACTTGGTACGAGCAGTACTTC.